A selection of T cell receptor beta chains follows, all from one sample in a study of response to subunit inactivated influenza vaccine. TCRdb recomputed calls from the RT-PCR reads with MiXCR, one row per CDR3 protein. The repertoire holds about 500,000 distinct CDR3 sequences, with approximately 16% as singletons. Specimen: CD4+ T cells sorted from PBMCs, collected around 25 months after vaccination. These receptors were collected from a man aged 50-75 years who received an inactivated influenza vaccine. Both conserved end residues are part of each CDR3. The D gene is left open where the match is weak. The listing skips clone size in some rows; elsewhere it reads once, few, many or a size class.

d_call | j_call | clone_size | v_call | cdr3_nt | cdr3_aa
NA | TRBJ2-3 | few | TRBV10-3 | TGTGCCATCAGAAACGGGGCAGATACGCAGTATTTT | CAIRNGADTQYF
NA | TRBJ2-7 | many | TRBV4-2 | TGTGCCAGCAGCCAAGGTTTTAGCGATTACGAGCAGTACTTC | CASSQGFSDYEQYF
NA | TRBJ2-7 | few | TRBV3-1 | TGTGCCAGCAGCCCGCACCCCAATTACGAGCAGTACTTC | CASSPHPNYEQYF
NA | TRBJ2-2 | few | TRBV4-1 | TGCGCCAGCAGCCAAGGGGTGACAATTTCCACCACCGGGGAGCTGTTTTTT | CASSQGVTISTTGELFF
NA | TRBJ1-4 | few | TRBV20-1 | TGCAGTGCTAAGATGCAAACTAATGAAAAACTGTTTTTT | CSAKMQTNEKLFF
NA | TRBJ2-7 | NA | TRBV12-3/TRBV12-4 | TGTGCCAGCAGTGCGGGCAGGACAGCCTACGAGCAGTACTTC | CASSAGRTAYEQYF
NA | TRBJ1-1 | few | TRBV3-1 | TGTGCCAGCAGCCAAGATACAGGGACACAGAACACTGAAGCTTTCTTT | CASSQDTGTQNTEAFF
NA | TRBJ2-7 | many | TRBV12-3/TRBV12-4 | TGTGCCAGCAGTCTTTATGCGGGACAGACCTACGAGCAGTACTTC | CASSLYAGQTYEQYF
NA | TRBJ2-4 | many | TRBV11-2 | TGTGCCAGCAGCTTAGGTGTTTTAGGAGAGCACGCAGCCAAAAACATTCAGTACTTC | CASSLGVLGEHAAKNIQYF
NA | TRBJ2-2 | few | TRBV28 | TGTGCCAGCAGTTTATTTTCCGCGAGGGGGGGACACACCGGGGAGCTGTTTTTT | CASSLFSARGGHTGELFF
TRBD1 | TRBJ2-7 | NA | TRBV11-1 | TGTGCCAGCAGTTTGACAGGGGGCGGCGAGCAGTACTTC | CASSLTGGGEQYF
TRBD1 | TRBJ2-3 | few | TRBV15 | TGTGCCACCAGCAGAGTGACAGGGATATTGCATACGCAGTATTTT | CATSRVTGILHTQYF
NA | TRBJ1-1 | NA | TRBV6-2/TRBV6-3 | TGTGCCAGCAGCTCCCTCAGGATCACTGAAGCTTTCTTT | CASSSLRITEAFF
TRBD1 | TRBJ2-1 | NA | TRBV2 | TGTGCCAGCAGTGATCGGACAGGGGCCCTCAATGAGCAGTTCTTC | CASSDRTGALNEQFF
NA | TRBJ2-3 | NA | TRBV5-1 | TGCGCCAGCAGCATGACTAGATCAGATACGCAGTATTTT | CASSMTRSDTQYF
TRBD1 | TRBJ2-7 | NA | TRBV11-2 | TGTGCCAGCAGCCCCACTTACAGGGGCTCCTACGAGCAGTACTTC | CASSPTYRGSYEQYF
TRBD1 | TRBJ1-1 | NA | TRBV20-1 | TGCAGTGTTGTCCAGGGGGACACTGAAGCTTTCTTT | CSVVQGDTEAFF
NA | TRBJ1-5 | NA | TRBV5-6 | TGTGCCAGCAGCCCCCGAGGGTCCAATCAGCCCCAGCATTTT | CASSPRGSNQPQHF
TRBD2 | TRBJ2-7 | many | TRBV20-1 | TGCAGTGCTAGGGGCCCGGGACTAGTATCCGAGCAGTACTTC | CSARGPGLVSEQYF
TRBD1 | TRBJ2-2 | few | TRBV25-1 | TGTGCCAGCAGTGAATATGGGACAGGGGGTACCGGGGAGCTGTTTTTT | CASSEYGTGGTGELFF
NA | TRBJ2-1 | many | TRBV18 | TGTGCCAGCTCACCTTCACTTAGCTCCTACAATGAGCAGTTCTTC | CASSPSLSSYNEQFF
NA | TRBJ2-7 | few | TRBV6-2/TRBV6-3 | TGTGCCAGCAGTCCCCCGACGGGGCTAGCTGGGGAGCAGTACTTC | CASSPPTGLAGEQYF